This TCR beta chain was observed in a study of cytomegalovirus exposure and HLA in healthy donors. Study-wide results and limits: Beyond CMV serostatus, there was no information to go on about immune exposure. An analysis was carried out at a later point. It showed that HLA-associated TCR beta chains were more clonally expanded than equally common non-associated chains.

Both 60 Vbeta primers and 13 Jbeta primers went into the PCR. Profiling relied on immunoSEQ multiplex PCR, and the TCRdb table lists in-frame clones only, not all of them. The table lists approximately 220,000 clones, 65% to 75% of them singletons, with 1.8% in the top ten. V gave up 5 bases and J gave up 0 bases, with 11 bases separating them. The CDR3 runs to 14 residues. CDR1 and CDR2 from the germline V gene are SGHVS and FQNEAQ. The table lists this clone with a few counts. Its antigen is not identified. The specimen was PBMCs. The chain employs TRBV7-8 and TRBJ2-7; D possibly corresponds to TRBD2 (5 bases). The sequence derives from a woman in her thirties in good health and CMV-seronegative. The CDR3 region is CASSEGRDSYEQYF. The CDR3 DNA reads as TGTGCCAGCAGCGAGGGCCGGGACTCCTACGAGCAGTACTTC.